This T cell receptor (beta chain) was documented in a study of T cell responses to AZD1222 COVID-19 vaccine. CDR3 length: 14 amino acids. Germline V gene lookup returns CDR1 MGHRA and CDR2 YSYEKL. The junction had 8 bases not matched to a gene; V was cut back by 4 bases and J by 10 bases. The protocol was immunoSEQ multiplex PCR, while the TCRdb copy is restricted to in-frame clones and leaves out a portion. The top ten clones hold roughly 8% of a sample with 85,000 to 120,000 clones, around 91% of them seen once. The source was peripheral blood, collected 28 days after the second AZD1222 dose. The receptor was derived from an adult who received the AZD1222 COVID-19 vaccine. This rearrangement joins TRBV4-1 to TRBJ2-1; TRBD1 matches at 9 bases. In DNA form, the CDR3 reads TGCGCCAGCAGCCTCCGAGGGACAGGGCCCGAGCAGTTCTTC. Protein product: CASSLRGTGPEQFF.